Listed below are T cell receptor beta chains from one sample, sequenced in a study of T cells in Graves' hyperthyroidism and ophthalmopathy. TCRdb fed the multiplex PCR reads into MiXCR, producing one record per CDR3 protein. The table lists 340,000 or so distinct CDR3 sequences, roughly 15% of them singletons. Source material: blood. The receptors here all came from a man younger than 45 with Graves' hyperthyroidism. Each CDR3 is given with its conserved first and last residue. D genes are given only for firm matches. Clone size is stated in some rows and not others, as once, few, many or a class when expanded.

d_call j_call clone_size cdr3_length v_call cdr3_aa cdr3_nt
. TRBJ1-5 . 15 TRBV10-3 CAISEGNPRTQPQHF TGTGCCATCAGTGAGGGAAACCCGAGGACTCAGCCCCAGCATTTT
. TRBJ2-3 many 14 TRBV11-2 CASSLDPSTDTQYF TGTGCCAGCAGCTTAGACCCTAGCACAGATACGCAGTATTTT
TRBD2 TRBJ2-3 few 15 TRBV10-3 CAISGTSGDTDTQYF TGTGCCATCAGTGGGACTAGCGGTGACACAGATACGCAGTATTTT
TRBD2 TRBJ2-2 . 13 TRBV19 CASKTSATGELFF TGTGCCAGTAAGACTAGCGCCACCGGGGAGCTGTTTTTT
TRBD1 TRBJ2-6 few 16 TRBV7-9 CASSSTTGLGANVLTF TGTGCCAGCAGCTCCACGACAGGGCTAGGGGCCAACGTCCTGACTTTC
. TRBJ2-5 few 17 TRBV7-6 CASSLAWTGSLQETQYF TGTGCCAGCAGCTTAGCGTGGACCGGTTCCCTCCAAGAGACCCAGTACTTC
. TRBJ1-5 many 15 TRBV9 CASSAEGYSNQPQHF TGTGCCAGCAGCGCCGAGGGTTATAGCAATCAGCCCCAGCATTTT
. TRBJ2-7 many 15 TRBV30 CAWSIRPVPVYEQYF TGTGCCTGGAGTATCCGACCCGTTCCCGTCTACGAGCAGTACTTC
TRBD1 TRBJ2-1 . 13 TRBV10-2 CASNGYRGNEQFF TGCGCCAGCAATGGCTACAGGGGCAATGAGCAGTTCTTC
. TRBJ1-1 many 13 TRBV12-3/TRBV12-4 CASSFGQGTEAFF TGTGCCAGCAGTTTTGGGCAGGGTACTGAAGCTTTCTTT
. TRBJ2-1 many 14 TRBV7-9 CASSLVFGYNEQFF TGTGCCAGCAGCTTAGTATTCGGATACAATGAGCAGTTCTTC
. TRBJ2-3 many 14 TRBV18 CASSPRSESDTQYF TGTGCCAGCTCACCGCGGTCAGAATCAGATACGCAGTATTTT